The present T cell receptor beta chain was sequenced within a study of OX40 agonist ivuxolimab in advanced cancers. Regarding the complete study: Ivuxolimab, which targeted the costimulatory receptor OX40 (CD134), was an agonistic, fully human IgG2 monoclonal antibody. Intravenous ivuxolimab was administered to patients every 2 weeks at six dose levels: 0.01, 0.1, 0.3, 1.5, 3 and 10 mg/kg. Of the approximately 50 dose-escalation patients, hepatocellular carcinoma was present in 19, melanoma in around 15, renal cell carcinoma in 9 and head and neck cancer in 9. In the dose-escalation cohort, 70% to 85% of patients were male, and the mean age was around 60 years with a range of roughly 20 to 85. Prior anti-PD-1, anti-PD-L1 or anti-CTLA-4 therapy was permitted, and 40% of dose-escalation patients had received checkpoint inhibitors. Partial responses occurred in three dose-escalation patients, of whom one had hepatocellular carcinoma and two had cutaneous melanoma. Peripheral TCRbeta sequencing was intended to test whether TCR sequence diversity was altered and clonal T-cell expansion was caused by ivuxolimab. The monotherapy dose-escalation portion (N ≈ 56 patients) of the phase I ivuxolimab trial is reported in the paper. Paper-wide results and their limitations: After ivuxolimab, more expanded clones were found on average in CD8+ T cells than in CD4+ T cells. At doses of 0.1 to 3.0 mg/kg, clonal expansion of both CD4+ and CD8+ blood T cells was observed from baseline to week 6. In the 0.1-3.0 mg/kg groups, partial responders had among the lowest normalized peripheral clonal expansion, particularly in CD8+ T cells. Antigen specificity was not determined for the clonally expanded peripheral T cells. Low levels of normalized T-cell clonal expansion were also seen in some nonresponding patients.

Patients with a history of autoimmune disease or receiving systemic immunosuppression were excluded from the trial. In every dose cohort, peripheral blood was drawn for TCR sequencing at baseline, cycle 4 day 1, and cycle 7 day 1. Samples were obtained from an open-label, multicenter, first-in-human phase I dose-escalation trial of ivuxolimab. Adults with locally advanced or metastatic melanoma, renal cell carcinoma, hepatocellular carcinoma or head and neck squamous cell carcinoma were enrolled in the trial. CD4+ and CD8+ T cells were sorted separately from peripheral blood before TCR sequencing. This clone was found once. Its target antigen remains unknown. Per-base quality was not reported, and no clone a single base away is much larger than it. Genomic DNA was extracted from sorted cells for sequencing of the TCRbeta CDR3 region. The immunoSEQ Assay was used to sequence the TCRbeta CDR3 regions. In TCRdb, the immuneACCESS table is reduced to in-frame sequences with V and J assigned. These tables do not hold every clone; where another copy was compared, an unresolved V gene accounts for under half, and the others remain unexplained. The sample records tens of thousands of clones, approximately 89% of which are singletons. In total, the top ten clones hold roughly 5.7% of the sample.

Taken from the germline V gene (reference sequence), the CDR1 and CDR2 loops are MNHEY and SMNVEV. The CDR3 covers 14 residues, taking in both the cysteine and the phenylalanine. This entry keeps only the CDR3 DNA: 42 bases, framed from base 1. Cut back by 5 bases and 0 bases, the V and J ends lie 10 bases apart. This chain joins TRBV27 to TRBJ1-2; no D segment can be confidently identified. This TCR came from an adult with an advanced solid tumor such as melanoma, head and neck, liver or kidney cancer. The sequenced sample was CD4+ or CD8+ T cells sorted from blood, obtained in a trial of the OX40 agonist ivuxolimab. CDR3 reads: CASSPVAANYGYTF. The bases are TGTGCCAGCAGTCCGGTCGCGGCTAACTATGGCTACACCTTC.